This T cell receptor (beta chain) was found in a study of CD8 T cells in Susac syndrome. The CDR3 extends over 18 amino acids. The germline CDR1 and CDR2 sequences are MDHEN and SYDVKM. V lost 5 bases to trimming and J lost 3 bases, with 23 bases between them. Reverse transcription of roughly 0.5 to 1 ug RNA used random hexamers. TCRdb reanalysed the immunoSEQ multiplex PCR reads using MiXCR and keeps one entry per CDR3 protein. The top ten clones hold around 0.24% of a sample with under 150,000 distinct CDR3 sequences, around nine tenths of them seen once. The T cells that were sequenced for TCR beta were CD8+ and CD4+ cells from blood. While CD8+ and CD4+ T cells were isolated negatively, TEMRA cells were enriched by FACS.

This TCR was sampled from a human donor with multiple sclerosis. Sequencing was done on a sample of CD8+ T cells from PBMCs. The V call is TRBV28, the J call TRBJ1-5; the D is unclear. Here the CDR3 reads CASSLPPVDWAVNQPQHF. The DNA for the CDR3 is TGTGCCAGCAGTCTACCTCCCGTGGACTGGGCCGTCAATCAGCCCCAGCATTTT. Full variable domain (rest looked up from reference TRBV28 and TRBJ1-5): DVKVTQSSRYLVKRTGEKVFLECVQDMDHENMFWYRQDPGLGLRLIYFSYDVKMKEKGDIPEGYSVSREKKERFSLILESASTNQTSMYLCASSLPPVDWAVNQPQHFGDGTRLSIL.